The clone carrying this TCR beta chain was seen a few times. Its antigen remains unknown. The data were taken from a study of chemoradiotherapy in HPV16-positive cancers. Study as a whole: Candidate HPV-specific T-cell clones and common TCR motifs came from functional assays in a couple of HPV16-positive patients.

The study, taken as a whole, reports: Candidate HPV-specific clones and E7-related TCR motifs grew in tumor during treatment.

Sequencing was performed with immunoSEQ multiplex PCR; in TCRdb, only in-frame clones are kept and a portion is missing. This sample has fewer than 13,000 clones, with about 86% found just once. Here the sequenced sample was blood, taken from a patient who underwent chemoradiotherapy. The clonotype originates from a human donor with HPV-associated anogenital cancer.

CDR3 protein: CASSLRQGYEQYF. DNA for the CDR3: TGTGCCAGCAGTCTACGACAGGGTTACGAGCAGTACTTC. The rearrangement joins TRBV28 to TRBJ2-7, with 7 positions matching TRBD1. Looked up from germline, CDR1 is MDHEN and CDR2 is SYDVKM. This CDR3 region has 13 residues. The junction had 5 bases not matched to a gene; V was cut back by 5 bases and J by 4 bases.